These 14 T cell receptor beta chains share one sample of origin, sequenced in a study of siplizumab effects on memory and regulatory T cells. TCRdb keeps only in-frame clones here, not all; method: immunoSEQ multiplex PCR. The top ten clones hold more than 10% of a sample with around 100,000 clones, roughly 91% of them seen once. The sequencing sample was made of non-Treg CD4+ T cells sorted from blood. The source of these receptors is a human donor in good health.

The chain recombines TRBV2 with TRBJ1-1, with a weak D call TRBD1 (5 bases). CDR3 length: 15 amino acids. V dropped 6 bases and J dropped 0 bases, with 14 bases sitting between them. Germline loops: CDR1 SNHLY, CDR2 FYNNEI. The CDR3 is CASRVGGGVNTEAFF. CDR3 nucleotide sequence: TGTGCCAGCAGAGTTGGGGGGGGAGTGAACACTGAAGCTTTCTTT.

V and J are TRBV19 and TRBJ2-5; D is undetermined. Germline V gene sequence: CDR1 LNHDA, CDR2 SQIVND (reference sequence). The CDR3 spans 16 residues. Trimming shortened V by 3 bases and J by 1 base, and 15 bases separated the two germline ends. The CDR3 coding sequence is TGTGCCAGTAGTATGGAAGGCAGATCTAGCCAAGAGACCCAGTACTTC. This encodes CASSMEGRSSQETQYF.

V and J are TRBV7-8 and TRBJ1-5, with D unclear. This CDR3 spans 13 amino acids. Germline CDR1 and CDR2: SGHVS and FQNEAQ. Trimming removed 1 base at V and 3 bases at J, with 4 bases between. CDR3 protein: CASSLGDNQPQHF. The CDR3 DNA reads as TGTGCCAGCAGCTTAGGCGACAATCAGCCCCAGCATTTT.

This rearrangement joins TRBV6-6 to TRBJ2-7; 10 bases line up with TRBD1. CDR3 length: 13 residues. The germline gives CDR1 MNHNY, CDR2 SVGAGI (reference sequence). V trimming: 2 bases; J trimming: 5 bases; junction bases outside the gene matches: 0. This chain's CDR3 is CASSYDRGHEQYF. Written as DNA, the CDR3 is TGTGCCAGCAGTTACGACAGGGGGCACGAGCAGTACTTC.

This clone was observed a single time. The chain carries TRBV7-3 and TRBJ2-7; D uncertain. Germline V gene lookup returns CDR1 SGHTA and CDR2 FQGTGA. The CDR3 length is 14 residues. Trimming took 1 base from V and 1 from J, leaving 8 bases between them. The CDR3 loop is CASSLRPGSYEQYF. The CDR3 nucleotides are TGTGCCAGCAGCTTAAGACCCGGGTCCTACGAGCAGTACTTC.

This clone has only one observation. The chain links TRBV6-5 to TRBJ2-5; D call uncertain. This CDR3 spans 14 amino acids. Germline CDR1 reads MNHEY; CDR2 reads SVGAGI. Trimming cost V 2 bases and J 7 bases, with 14 bases left between them. CDR3 nucleotide sequence: TGTGCCAGCAGTTACCGCCTCGGCAAAGGGACCCAGTACTTC. It codes for CASSYRLGKGTQYF.

V is TRBV19 and J is TRBJ2-3; TRBD2 aligns across 10 bases. Germline V gene data show CDR1 as LNHDA and CDR2 as SQIVND (reference sequence). The CDR3 spans 18 residues. V was clipped by 4 bases and J by 3 bases; unmatched bases: 13. The CDR3 sequence: CASSKSLTAGGPTDTQYF. Written as DNA, the CDR3 is TGTGCCAGTAGTAAATCCCTAACAGCGGGAGGGCCGACAGATACGCAGTATTTT.

The chain couples TRBV28 to TRBJ2-2, with a possible D match to TRBD2 (7 bases). From germline, CDR1 is MDHEN and CDR2 SYDVKM. The CDR3 consists of 15 residues. Between the trimmed V and J ends, which lost 2 bases and 4 bases, there was a span of 11 bases. The CDR3 here is CASSLGGGLTGELFF. The CDR3 DNA follows: TGTGCCAGCAGTTTAGGCGGGGGCCTCACCGGGGAGCTGTTTTTT.

The chain carries TRBV27 and TRBJ2-7; TRBD1 matches at 7 bases. Germline loops: CDR1 MNHEY, CDR2 SMNVEV (reference sequence). Trimming removed 5 bases from V and 5 bases from J; junction bases left unmatched: 12. CDR3 length: 15 residues. For the CDR3, the DNA is TGTGCCAGCAGTCCGTGGACAGGTGCGGTCCACGAGCAGTACTTC. Translating gives CASSPWTGAVHEQYF.

This chain connects TRBV14 to TRBJ1-2, with D tentatively TRBD1 (5 bases). Germline CDR1 is SGHDN and CDR2 is FVKESK. The CDR3 is 13 amino acids. With 1 base removed from V and 8 bases from J, the gap between germline ends came to 11 bases. The CDR3 DNA reads as TGTGCCAGCAGCCAAGCAGGGACCCACGGCTACACCTTC. Its translation is CASSQAGTHGYTF.

This clone was picked up a small number of times. This chain links TRBV15 with TRBJ2-7, with D possibly matching TRBD1 (7 bases). This CDR3 has 16 residues. The germline V and J ends were trimmed by 1 base and 5 bases, with 18 bases remaining between them. Per germline, CDR1 LNHNV and CDR2 YYDKDF (reference sequence). CDR3 residues: CATSRGRGLISDEQYF. The CDR3 DNA reads as TGTGCCACCAGCAGAGGGAGGGGGCTCATCTCGGACGAGCAGTACTTC.

The count of this clone is one. The V and J genes are TRBV29-1 and TRBJ1-1; a possible D gene is TRBD1 (5 bases). Trimming pared 8 bases from V and 8 bases from J, leaving 18 bases between. Germline CDR1 is SQVTM and CDR2 is ANQGSEA. The CDR3 has 12 residues. In DNA form, the CDR3 reads TGCAGCCTACTCCGGCAGGGTTTAGAAGCTTTCTTT. Its protein product is CSLLRQGLEAFF. The full variable domain, rest sourced from reference TRBV29-1 and TRBJ1-1, is SAVISQKPSRDICQRGTSLTIQCQVDSQVTMMFWYRQQPGQSLTLIATANQGSEATYESGFVIDKFPISRPNLTFSTLTVSNMSPEDSSIYLCSLLRQGLEAFFGQGTRLTVV.

The chain carries TRBV6-4 and TRBJ2-3, with D possibly TRBD1 on 9 matching bases. The CDR3 is 15 amino acids. The germline CDR1 and CDR2 sequences are MRHNA and SNTAGT. V shed 4 bases and J shed 3 bases, with 14 bases lying between them. CDR3 sequence (DNA): TGTGCCAGCAGTGTTAGCGGGACAGGGACAGATACGCAGTATTTT. Its protein is CASSVSGTGTDTQYF.

The chain links TRBV28 to TRBJ2-7; perhaps TRBD2 as D (5 bases). V was pared by 8 bases and J by 0 bases, with 11 bases between. This CDR3 has 13 amino acids. Germline CDR1 is MDHEN and CDR2 is SYDVKM. The CDR3 region has the DNA TGTGCCAGCTGGAACCGGGACTCCTACGAGCAGTACTTC. Amino acid sequence: CASWNRDSYEQYF. The variable domain in full, completed from reference TRBV28 and TRBJ2-7, reads DVKVTQSSRYLVKRTGEKVFLECVQDMDHENMFWYRQDPGLGLRLIYFSYDVKMKEKGDIPEGYSVSREKKERFSLILESASTNQTSMYLCASWNRDSYEQYFGPGTRLTVT.